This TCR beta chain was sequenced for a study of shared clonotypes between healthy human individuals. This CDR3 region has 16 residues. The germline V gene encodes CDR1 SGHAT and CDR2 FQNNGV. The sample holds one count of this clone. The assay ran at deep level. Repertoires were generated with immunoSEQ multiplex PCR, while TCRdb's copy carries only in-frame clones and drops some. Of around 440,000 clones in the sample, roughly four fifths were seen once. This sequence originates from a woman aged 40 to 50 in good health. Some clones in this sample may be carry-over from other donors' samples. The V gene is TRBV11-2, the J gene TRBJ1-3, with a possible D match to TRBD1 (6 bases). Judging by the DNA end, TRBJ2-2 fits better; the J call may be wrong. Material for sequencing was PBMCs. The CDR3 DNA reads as TGTGCCAGCAGCTTCACACCAACAGGGTCGGCCGGGGAGCTGTTTTTT. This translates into CASSFTPTGSAGELFF.